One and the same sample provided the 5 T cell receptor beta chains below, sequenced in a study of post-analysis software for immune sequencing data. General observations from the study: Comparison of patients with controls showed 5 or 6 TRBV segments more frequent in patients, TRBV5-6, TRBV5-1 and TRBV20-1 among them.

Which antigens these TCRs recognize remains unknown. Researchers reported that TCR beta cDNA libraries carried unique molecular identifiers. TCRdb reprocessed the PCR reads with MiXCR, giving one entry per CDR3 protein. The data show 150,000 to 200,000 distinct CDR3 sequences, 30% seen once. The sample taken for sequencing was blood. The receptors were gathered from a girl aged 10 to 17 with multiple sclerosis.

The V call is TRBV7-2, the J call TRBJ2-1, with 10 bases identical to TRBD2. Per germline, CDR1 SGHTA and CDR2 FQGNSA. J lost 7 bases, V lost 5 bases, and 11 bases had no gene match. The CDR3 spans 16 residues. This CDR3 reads CASSPRGSGGANEQFF. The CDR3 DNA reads TGTGCCAGCAGCCCCCGGGGAAGCGGGGGGGCAAATGAGCAGTTCTTC.

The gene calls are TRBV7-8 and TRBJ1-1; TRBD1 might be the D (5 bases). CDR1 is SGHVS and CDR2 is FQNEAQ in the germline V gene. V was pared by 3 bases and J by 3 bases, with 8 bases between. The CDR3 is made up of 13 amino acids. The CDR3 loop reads CASSLGDYTEAFF. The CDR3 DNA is TGTGCCAGCAGCTTGGGGGATTACACTGAAGCTTTCTTT.

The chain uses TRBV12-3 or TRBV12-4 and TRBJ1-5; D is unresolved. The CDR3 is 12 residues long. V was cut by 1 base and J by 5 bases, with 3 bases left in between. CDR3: CASSLVDQPQHF. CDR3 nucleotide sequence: TGTGCCAGCAGTTTAGTGGATCAGCCCCAGCATTTT.

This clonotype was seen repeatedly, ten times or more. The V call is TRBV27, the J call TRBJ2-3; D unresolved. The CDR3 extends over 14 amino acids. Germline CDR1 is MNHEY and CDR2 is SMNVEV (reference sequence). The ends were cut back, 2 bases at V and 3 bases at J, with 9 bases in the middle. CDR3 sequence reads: CASSLISTTDTQYF. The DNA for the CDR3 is TGTGCCAGCAGTTTAATTTCGACAACAGATACGCAGTATTTT.

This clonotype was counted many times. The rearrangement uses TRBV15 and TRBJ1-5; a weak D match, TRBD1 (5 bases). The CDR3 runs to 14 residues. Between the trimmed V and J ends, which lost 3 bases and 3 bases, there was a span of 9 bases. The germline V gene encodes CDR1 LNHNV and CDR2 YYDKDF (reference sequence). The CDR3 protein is CATSSLDNNQPQHF. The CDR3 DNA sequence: TGTGCCACCAGCAGTCTGGACAACAATCAGCCCCAGCATTTT.